A single sample gave rise to the 12 T cell receptor beta chains below, sequenced in a study of T cell responses to AZD1222 COVID-19 vaccine. The protocol was immunoSEQ multiplex PCR, while the TCRdb copy is restricted to in-frame clones and leaves out a portion. The sample yields more than 140,000 clones, 90% to 95% seen once. The specimen comprised peripheral blood, sampled on day 0 of AZD1222 vaccination. Every receptor here comes from an adult in good health.

The rearrangement links TRBV10-3 to TRBJ2-1; 10 bases map to TRBD2. CDR1 is ENHRY, CDR2 SYGVKD, per germline. The V segment lost 2 bases and the J segment 8 bases; nucleotides outside the gene matches: 15. There are 18 residues in the CDR3. CDR3 sequence (DNA): TGTGCCATCAGTGAGGCAGGGGTGGGTCGTAGCGGGAGGTATGAGCAGTTCTTC. Translated: CAISEAGVGRSGRYEQFF.

This chain joins TRBV28 and TRBJ1-6; D gene uncertain. Germline assignment: CDR1 MDHEN and CDR2 SYDVKM. V was shortened by 1 base and J by 9 bases, with 13 bases between the two germline ends. This CDR3 is built from 15 residues. CDR3 DNA sequence: TGTGCCAGCAGTTTATCGGCGGGAAAGGGTTCACCCCTCCACTTT. This gives the protein CASSLSAGKGSPLHF.

Note on this clone: One junction end disagrees with the germline gene, perhaps due to a read error. This rearrangement joins TRBV12-5 to TRBJ2-5; D gene ambiguous. The CDR3 has 11 amino acids. Per the germline V gene, CDR1 is LGHNT and CDR2 is FRNRAP. Here the CDR3 DNA reads TGTGCTAGTGGTCGCGAAGAGGCCCAGTACTTC. This translates into CASGREEAQYF.

The V and J genes are TRBV3-1 (or the pseudogene TRBV3-2) and TRBJ1-1; D gene unclear. Germline lookup yields CDR1 LGHDT and CDR2 YNNKEL (reference sequence). The CDR3 runs 12 residues. V gave up 1 base and J gave up 5 bases, with 5 bases separating them. CDR3 coding DNA: TGTGCCAGCAGCCAAGTCAGAACTGAAGCTTTCTTT. It specifies CASSQVRTEAFF.

This clone showed up just once. The chain uses TRBV4-3 and TRBJ1-6, with TRBD1 matching over 8 bases. The CDR3 consists of 17 residues. Germline trimming cut 3 bases from V and 5 bases from J; bases unmatched to any gene: 9. In germline, CDR1 is LGHNA, CDR2 YSLEER. This CDR3 is CASSQGGGTGHNSPLHF. DNA for the CDR3: TGCGCCAGCAGCCAGGGAGGCGGGACAGGACATAATTCACCCCTCCACTTT.

This rearrangement joins TRBV5-4 to TRBJ2-5, with D perhaps TRBD1 or TRBD2 (5 bases each). Germline CDR1 reads SGHNT; CDR2 reads YYREEE (reference sequence). Trimming removed 4 bases from V and 3 bases from J, with 10 bases in between. The CDR3 is made up of 13 amino acids. Here the CDR3 reads CASSLRGEETQYF. The CDR3 nucleotides read TGTGCCAGCAGCCTGAGGGGTGAAGAGACCCAGTACTTC. Variable domain in full (rest from reference TRBV5-4 and TRBJ2-5): ETGVTQSPTHLIKTRGQQVTLRCSSQSGHNTVSWYQQALGQGPQFIFQYYREEENGRGNFPPRFSGLQFPNYSSELNVNALELDDSALYLCASSLRGEETQYFGPGTRLLVL.

This clone appeared once. This CDR3 is CASSQDPWGNYGYTF. In DNA, the CDR3 is TGTGCCAGCAGCCAAGACCCCTGGGGGAACTATGGCTACACCTTC. V and J are TRBV3-1 (or the pseudogene TRBV3-2) and TRBJ1-2, with a tentative D call TRBD1 (5 bases). The V gene lost 0 bases and the J gene lost 2 bases, with 10 bases spanning the gap. The CDR3 covers 15 residues. Looked up from germline, CDR1 is LGHDT and CDR2 is YNNKEL (reference sequence).

This clone was picked up one time. V and J are TRBV10-1 and TRBJ1-2, with TRBD1 matching 11 bases. The CDR3 contains 14 residues. With V trimmed by 5 bases and J by 3 bases, 2 bases remained unmatched. Germline V CDR1 and CDR2: WNHNN, SYGVQD (reference sequence). The CDR3 DNA reads TGCGCCAGCAGTCCGGGACAGGGGGACTATGGCTACACCTTC. It codes for CASSPGQGDYGYTF.

To note about this clone: Other DNA sequences of this sample code for an identical CDR3. V gene TRBV12-3 or TRBV12-4 combines with J gene TRBJ2-7; D remains unclear. V was clipped by 5 bases and J by 2 bases, with 7 bases between them. This CDR3 is 12 amino acids long. Written as DNA, the CDR3 is TGTGCCAGCAGTCCAGGACCCTACGAGCAGTACTTC. It encodes CASSPGPYEQYF.

The CDR3 sequence is CASSWGVRPQRRETQYF. For the CDR3, the DNA is TGTGCCAGCAGCTGGGGGGTAAGGCCTCAACGCCGAGAGACCCAGTACTTC. The V and J genes are TRBV7-2 and TRBJ2-5, with D possibly being TRBD2 (6 bases). The V end lost 4 bases, the J end lost 4 bases, and 22 bases lay between the germline ends. The CDR3 runs to 17 residues. CDR1 is SGHTA, CDR2 FQGNSA, per germline.

The gene calls are TRBV14 and TRBJ2-7; D is ambiguous. V was pared by 4 bases and J by 2 bases, with 6 bases between. This CDR3 has 12 residues. Germline lookup yields CDR1 SGHDN and CDR2 FVKESK. The CDR3 nucleotides are TGTGCCAGCAGCCCCCCCACCTACGAGCAGTACTTC. Residues: CASSPPTYEQYF.

This rearrangement joins TRBV6-5 to TRBJ1-3; D not certain. The CDR3 length is 13 residues. Germline V gene sequence: CDR1 MNHEY, CDR2 SVGAGI. V was pared by 8 bases and J by 4 bases, with 12 bases between. In DNA form, the CDR3 reads TGTGCCAGCTCATCCGTATTCGGAAACACCATATATTTT. Its protein product is CASSSVFGNTIYF.